Here is one T cell receptor (beta chain) with its context. People in the exposed group encountered a COVID-19 case within 2 weeks before entering the study. The table came from immunoSEQ multiplex PCR; TCRdb's copy has only in-frame clones and leaves some out. The sample has 350,000 to 450,000 clones; about 88% are singletons. This sample stems from a study of blood T cell repertoires in COVID-19. The CDR3 is 16 amino acids. This sequence was found in a woman younger than 30 who had been exposed to COVID-19. The chain recombines TRBV12-2 with TRBJ1-1; the listed D gene, TRBD1, was not tested against the DNA. TRBV12-2 is described as a pseudogene. Sequencing used PBMCs or T cells enriched from blood (not recorded which). CDR3 nucleotides: TGTGCAAGTCGCTTAGCCAATCAGGGGGCGAACACTGAAGCTTTCTTT. Amino acid sequence: CASRLANQGANTEAFF.